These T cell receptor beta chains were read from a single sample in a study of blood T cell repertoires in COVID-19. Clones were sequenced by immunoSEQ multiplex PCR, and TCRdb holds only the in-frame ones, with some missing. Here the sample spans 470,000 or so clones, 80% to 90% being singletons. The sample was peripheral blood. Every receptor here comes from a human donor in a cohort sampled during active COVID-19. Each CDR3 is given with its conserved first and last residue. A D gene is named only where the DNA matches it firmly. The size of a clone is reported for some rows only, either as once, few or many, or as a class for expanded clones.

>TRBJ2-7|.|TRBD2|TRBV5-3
CARSSRCGGDEQYF
TGTGCCAGAAGCTCGAGGTGCGGGGGGGACGAGCAGTACTTC
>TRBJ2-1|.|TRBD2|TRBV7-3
CASSSLAGKSYNEQFF
TGTGCCAGCAGCTCCTTAGCGGGAAAATCCTACAATGAGCAGTTCTTC
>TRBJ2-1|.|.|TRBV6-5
CASSYPGTNEQFF
TGTGCCAGCAGTTACCCGGGGACTAATGAGCAGTTCTTC
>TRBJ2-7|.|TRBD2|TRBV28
CASTNFLAGGSEQYF
TGTGCCAGCACCAACTTTTTAGCGGGAGGGAGCGAGCAGTACTTC
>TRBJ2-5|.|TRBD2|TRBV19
CASSIRSTSGREETQYF
TGTGCCAGTAGTATACGGTCGACTAGCGGGAGAGAAGAGACCCAGTACTTC
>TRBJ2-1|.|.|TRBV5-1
CASSFENLYNEQFF
TGCGCCAGCAGCTTTGAGAATCTTTACAATGAGCAGTTCTTC
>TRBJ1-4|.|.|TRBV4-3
CASSQSAGEEKLFF
TGCGCCAGCAGCCAAAGCGCAGGGGAAGAAAAACTGTTTTTT
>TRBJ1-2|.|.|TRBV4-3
CASSQDLNTGGYGYTF
TGCGCCAGCAGCCAAGATCTAAATACGGGGGGCTATGGCTACACCTTC
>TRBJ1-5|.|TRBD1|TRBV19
CASTSTGGYNQPQHF
TGTGCCAGTACCTCGACAGGGGGGTACAATCAGCCCCAGCATTTT
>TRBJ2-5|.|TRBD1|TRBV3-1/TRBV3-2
CASSQGGAGGASETQYF
TGTGCCAGCAGCCAAGGGGGGGCAGGGGGCGCGTCAGAGACCCAGTACTTC
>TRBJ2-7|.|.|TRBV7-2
CASSLSYAGGEQYF
TGTGCCAGCAGCTTATCTTATGCCGGCGGTGAGCAGTACTTC
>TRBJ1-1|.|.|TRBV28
CASNPGGAKEEAFF
TGTGCCAGCAACCCGGGGGGGGCGAAAGAAGAAGCTTTCTTT
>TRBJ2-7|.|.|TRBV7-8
CASSLVIVGLAAYEQYF
TGTGCCAGCAGCTTAGTAATCGTTGGTTTGGCTGCCTACGAGCAGTACTTC
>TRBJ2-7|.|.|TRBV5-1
CASSSFSSADFEQYF
TGCGCCAGCAGCTCTTTTAGCAGCGCCGATTTCGAGCAGTACTTC
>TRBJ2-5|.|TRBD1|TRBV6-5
CASRAGGLPAQYF
TGTGCCAGCAGGGCAGGGGGTCTTCCGGCCCAGTACTTC
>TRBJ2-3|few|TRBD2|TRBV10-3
CAISEGTSADTQYF
TGTGCCATCTCTGAGGGGACTAGCGCGGATACGCAGTATTTT
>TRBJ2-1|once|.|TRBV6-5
CASRTSHNEQFF
TGTGCCAGCAGAACTAGCCACAATGAGCAGTTCTTC
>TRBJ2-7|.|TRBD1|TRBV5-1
CASSLERDRGRYEQYF
TGCGCCAGCAGCTTGGAACGGGACAGGGGACGGTACGAGCAGTACTTC
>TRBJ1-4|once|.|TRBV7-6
CASSLAAGRANEKLFF
TGTGCCAGCAGCTTAGCAGCAGGGAGGGCTAATGAAAAACTGTTTTTT
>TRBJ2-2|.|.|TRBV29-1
CSGASPETGELFF
TGCAGCGGGGCTAGCCCTGAGACCGGGGAGCTGTTTTTT
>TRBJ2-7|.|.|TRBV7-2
CASSQGHRTYEQYF
TGTGCCAGCAGTCAGGGACACCGCACGTACGAGCAGTACTTC
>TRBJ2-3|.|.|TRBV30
CAWSDRGLSTDTQYF
TGTGCCTGGAGTGATCGCGGCCTTAGCACAGATACGCAGTATTTT
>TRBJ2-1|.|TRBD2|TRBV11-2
CASSLGSLAGGLQGNEQFF
TGTGCCAGCAGCTTAGGTTCTCTAGCGGGAGGCCTTCAGGGCAATGAGCAGTTCTTC
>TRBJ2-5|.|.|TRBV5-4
CASSLGAGTNQETQYF
TGTGCCAGCAGCTTGGGCGCCGGGACAAACCAAGAGACCCAGTACTTC
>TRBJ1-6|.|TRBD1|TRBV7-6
CASSRGGTGGSPLHF
TGTGCCAGCAGCAGAGGGGGGACAGGGGGTTCACCCCTCCACTTT
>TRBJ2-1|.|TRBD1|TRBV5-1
CASSLGDRGNGNEQFF
TGCGCCAGCAGCTTGGGGGACAGGGGAAACGGGAATGAGCAGTTCTTC
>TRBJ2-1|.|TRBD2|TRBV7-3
CASSRARGSGMDEQFF
TGTGCCAGCAGCCGCGCCCGTGGTAGCGGGATGGATGAGCAGTTCTTC
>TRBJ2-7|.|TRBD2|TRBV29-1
CSVEASGDSYEQYF
TGCAGCGTTGAAGCTAGCGGGGATTCCTACGAGCAGTACTTC
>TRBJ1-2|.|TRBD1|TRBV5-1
CASSLRTGEVPNYTF
TGCGCCAGCAGCTTACGGACAGGGGAGGTACCAAACTACACCTTC
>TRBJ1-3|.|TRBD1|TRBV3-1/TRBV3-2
CASSQDSQGDTIYF
TGTGCCAGCAGCCAAGATTCACAGGGGGACACCATATATTTT
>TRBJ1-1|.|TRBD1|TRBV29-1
CSTHRGWGTEAFF
TGCAGCACACACAGGGGATGGGGCACTGAAGCTTTCTTT
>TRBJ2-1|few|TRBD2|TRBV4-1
CASSQVGGRGRSSYNEQFF
TGCGCCAGCAGCCAAGTGGGGGGGAGAGGAAGGTCCTCCTACAATGAGCAGTTCTTC
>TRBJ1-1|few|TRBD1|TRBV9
CASSRTGASEAFF
TGTGCCAGCAGCAGGACAGGGGCTTCTGAAGCTTTCTTT
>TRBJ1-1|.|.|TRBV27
CASSLSVAGVHPGTEAFF
TGTGCCAGCAGTTTATCGGTGGCAGGGGTGCATCCGGGGACTGAAGCTTTCTTT
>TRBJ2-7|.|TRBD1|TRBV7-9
CASSQSGTGPYEQYF
TGTGCCAGCAGCCAATCCGGGACAGGTCCATACGAGCAGTACTTC